Shown below are 21 T cell receptor beta chains from a single sample sequenced in a study of blood T cell repertoires in COVID-19. Repertoires were generated with immunoSEQ multiplex PCR, while TCRdb's copy carries only in-frame clones and drops some. The table has more than 12,000 clones, roughly nine tenths seen once. What was sequenced was peripheral blood. These receptors all come from a woman in her 70s in a cohort sampled during active or convalescent COVID-19.

The rearrangement links TRBV24-1 to TRBJ2-6; TRBD2 matches at 7 bases. V was pared by 3 bases and J by 4 bases, with 8 bases of the junction left unmatched. CDR3 length: 17 amino acids. Germline V gene sequence: CDR1 KGHDR, CDR2 SFDVKD. This CDR3 is CATSDGVREGGANVLTF. CDR3 nucleotide sequence: TGTGCCACCAGTGATGGCGTTAGGGAGGGCGGGGCCAACGTCCTGACTTTC.

The chain uses TRBV13 and TRBJ2-2; TRBD1 aligns across 7 bases. Germline loops: CDR1 PRHDT, CDR2 FYEKMQ (reference sequence). Losses at the gene ends were 6 bases for V and 1 base for J; bases not matched to a gene: 5. The CDR3 consists of 15 residues. CDR3: CASRTGQMNTGELFF. The CDR3 region has the DNA TGTGCCAGCAGAACGGGACAGATGAACACCGGGGAGCTGTTTTTT.

The rearrangement links TRBV5-1 to TRBJ1-4, with a tentative D call TRBD1 (6 bases). The CDR3 is 14 residues long. Germline-derived CDR1 and CDR2 are SGHRS and YFSETQ. V was cut by 2 bases and J by 6 bases, with 11 bases left in between. This CDR3 is CASSLTGLDEKLFF. In nucleotides, the CDR3 is TGCGCCAGCAGCTTAACAGGGTTGGATGAAAAACTGTTTTTT. Looking up the rest from reference TRBV5-1 and TRBJ1-4 gives the full variable domain: KAGVTQTPRYLIKTRGQQVTLSCSPISGHRSVSWYQQTPGQGLQFLFEYFSETQRNKGNFPGRFSGRQFSNSRSEMNVSTLELGDSALYLCASSLTGLDEKLFFGSGTQLSVL.

This rearrangement joins TRBV29-1 to TRBJ2-3; TRBD2 agrees at 9 bases. Germline values: CDR1 SQVTM, CDR2 ANQGSEA. The length of the CDR3 is 14 residues. With V trimmed by 1 base and J by 3 bases, 2 bases remained unmatched. The CDR3 nucleotides read TGCAGCGTTGAAGGTAGCGGGGGAACAGATACGCAGTATTTT. Amino acids: CSVEGSGGTDTQYF.

V is TRBV2 and J is TRBJ1-2; 8 nucleotides match TRBD1. The CDR3 length is 14 residues. With 6 bases clipped from V and 7 bases from J, the junction kept 10 bases outside the gene matches. The V gene's germline CDR1 is SNHLY and CDR2 FYNNEI. The CDR3 DNA follows: TGTGCCAGCAGATTTTCCACAGGGGGAGGTGGCTACACCTTC. Its protein product is CASRFSTGGGGYTF.

The chain carries TRBV6-2 or TRBV6-3 and TRBJ2-1, with 7 bases fitting TRBD2. CDR3 size: 16 residues. Germline V lookup: CDR1 MNHEY, CDR2 SVGEGT. Trimming cost V 0 bases and J 6 bases; bases outside gene matches: 8. Here the CDR3 DNA reads TGTGCCAGCAGTTACTCGAGACGGGGGGATGGCAATGAGCAGTTCTTC. This translates into CASSYSRRGDGNEQFF.

CDR3: CASSYSIVQGRTYGYTF. The CDR3, as DNA: TGTGCCAGCAGTTACTCGATCGTACAGGGACGGACCTATGGCTACACCTTC. V gene TRBV6-2 or TRBV6-3 combines with J gene TRBJ1-2; tentatively, D is TRBD1 (6 bases). V lost 0 bases and J lost 4, with 18 bases in between. This CDR3 comprises 17 residues. Germline CDR1 reads MNHEY; CDR2 reads SVGEGT.

This chain links TRBV30 with TRBJ2-6, with D unclear. Trimming shortened V by 5 bases and J by 1 base, and 6 bases separated the two germline ends. Germline V gene data show CDR1 as GTSNPN and CDR2 as SVGIG (reference sequence). This CDR3 is built from 13 residues. The CDR3: CAWVRSGANVLTF. CDR3 coding DNA: TGTGCCTGGGTGAGGTCTGGGGCCAACGTCCTGACTTTC.

The rearrangement uses TRBV5-6 and TRBJ2-1, with 10 bases identical to TRBD2. CDR1 and CDR2 from the germline V gene are SGHDT and YYEEEE. The CDR3 sequence is 15 residues long. V was clipped by 3 bases and J by 8 bases; unmatched bases: 8. For the CDR3, the DNA is TGTGCCAGCAGCTCCCCCAGCGGGGGGGACTATGAGCAGTTCTTC. Encoded protein: CASSSPSGGDYEQFF.

The chain combines TRBV28 with TRBJ1-5; D is undetermined. Germline V gives CDR1 MDHEN, CDR2 SYDVKM. There are 12 residues in the CDR3. V was shortened by 2 bases and J by 6 bases, with 5 bases between the two germline ends. CDR3 DNA sequence: TGTGCCAGCAGTTTACCGGGTCAGCCCCAGCATTTT. This sequence encodes CASSLPGQPQHF.

A single count supports this clone. V and J are TRBV7-8 and TRBJ2-2; TRBD2 matches 7 bases. The CDR3 is 16 residues long. The junction had 3 bases not matched to a gene; V was cut back by 0 bases and J by 2 bases. CDR1 and CDR2 (germline): SGHVS, FQNEAQ. CDR3 DNA sequence: TGTGCCAGCAGCTTAGCCGGGACTACTAACACCGGGGAGCTGTTTTTT. It encodes CASSLAGTTNTGELFF.

This clone was counted once. The chain employs TRBV11-2 and TRBJ2-3; 16 bases are a match to TRBD2. The CDR3 has 16 residues. V gave up 7 bases and J gave up 4 bases; unmatched junction bases: 5. Germline V gene lookup returns CDR1 SGHAT and CDR2 FQNNGV. The CDR3 sequence is CASKPGLAGGPDTQYF. The CDR3 DNA reads as TGTGCCAGCAAACCGGGACTAGCGGGGGGGCCAGATACGCAGTATTTT.

This chain joins TRBV3-1 (or the pseudogene TRBV3-2) and TRBJ2-1, with TRBD1 identical over 7 bases. CDR1 and CDR2 from the germline V gene are LGHDT and YNNKEL (reference sequence). The CDR3 totals 13 residues. V was clipped by 4 bases and J by 6 bases; unmatched bases: 3. CDR3 coding DNA: TGTGCCAGCAGCCCCAGGGGGACCAATGAGCAGTTCTTC. Translated: CASSPRGTNEQFF.

This rearrangement joins TRBV10-3 to TRBJ1-6; unclear D gene. Germline V gives CDR1 ENHRY, CDR2 SYGVKD. The V end lost 2 bases, the J end lost 8 bases, and 7 bases lay between the germline ends. CDR3 length: 13 residues. The CDR3 sequence: CAISETKDSPLHF. CDR3 bases: TGTGCCATCAGTGAGACAAAAGATTCACCCCTCCACTTT.

The chain combines TRBV7-2 with TRBJ1-2, with unresolved D. V was shortened by 2 bases and J by 8 bases, with 15 bases between the two germline ends. Per the germline V gene, CDR1 is SGHTA and CDR2 is FQGNSA. The CDR3 length is 14 residues. The chain's CDR3 is CASSLILNMWGYTF. As DNA, the CDR3 is TGTGCCAGCAGCTTAATACTCAATATGTGGGGCTACACCTTC. The full variable domain, its missing parts supplied by reference TRBV7-2 and TRBJ1-2, is GAGVSQSPSNKVTEKGKDVELRCDPISGHTALYWYRQSLGQGLEFLIYFQGNSAPDKSGLPSDRFSAERTGGSVSTLTIQRTQQEDSAVYLCASSLILNMWGYTFGSGTRLTVV.

This clone came up once. V gene TRBV5-1 combines with J gene TRBJ1-1; D possibly corresponds to TRBD1 (6 bases). V gave up 3 bases and J gave up 5 bases, with 14 bases separating them. The CDR3 spans 14 residues. The germline V gene encodes CDR1 SGHRS and CDR2 YFSETQ. The CDR3 protein is CASSSQGGGTEAFF. The CDR3 region has the DNA TGCGCCAGCAGCTCACAGGGAGGGGGAACTGAAGCTTTCTTT.

This sequence joins TRBV15 and TRBJ2-7; D is uncertain. Trimming shortened V by 3 bases and J by 0 bases, and 18 bases separated the two germline ends. The CDR3 extends over 17 amino acids. Looked up from germline, CDR1 is LNHNV and CDR2 is YYDKDF (reference sequence). The CDR3 DNA follows: TGTGCCACCAGCAGGACCGTTTCACTACTGACCTCCTACGAGCAGTACTTC. This translates into CATSRTVSLLTSYEQYF.

The rearrangement joins TRBV2 to TRBJ2-7; the match to TRBD1 covers 7 bases. The CDR3 is 14 amino acids. The ends lost 10 bases at V and 2 bases at J; junction bases unmatched: 11. Germline V gene data show CDR1 as SNHLY and CDR2 as FYNNEI. CDR3 bases: TGTGCCACCACCGTGGACAGGCTAACCTACGAGCAGTACTTC. It yields the protein CATTVDRLTYEQYF.

The chain employs TRBV19 and TRBJ2-3; D might be TRBD2 (6 bases). Germline loops: CDR1 LNHDA, CDR2 SQIVND (reference sequence). This CDR3 contains 14 residues. Trimming took off 3 bases at V and 2 bases at J, with 9 bases between the two ends. The CDR3 DNA follows: TGTGCCAGTAGTATCGGGGGTCACACAGATACGCAGTATTTT. Translated, it gives CASSIGGHTDTQYF.

The V gene is TRBV6-4, the J gene TRBJ1-5; a weak D match, TRBD1 (6 bases). The ends were cut back, 5 bases at V and 0 bases at J, with 11 bases in the middle. Germline V gene data show CDR1 as MRHNA and CDR2 as SNTAGT. CDR3 length: 15 amino acids. CDR3 DNA sequence: TGTGCCAGCAGTCAAACAGGGAATAGCAATCAGCCCCAGCATTTT. Its translation is CASSQTGNSNQPQHF.

The V call is TRBV5-4, the J call TRBJ2-2; 8 nucleotides align to TRBD2. This CDR3 has 15 residues. From germline, CDR1 is SGHNT and CDR2 YYREEE (reference sequence). J was trimmed by 3 bases and V by 4 bases; bases with no gene match: 5. The CDR3 reads CASSPRGGYTGELFF. CDR3 bases: TGTGCCAGCAGCCCCCGGGGGGGCTACACCGGGGAGCTGTTTTTT.